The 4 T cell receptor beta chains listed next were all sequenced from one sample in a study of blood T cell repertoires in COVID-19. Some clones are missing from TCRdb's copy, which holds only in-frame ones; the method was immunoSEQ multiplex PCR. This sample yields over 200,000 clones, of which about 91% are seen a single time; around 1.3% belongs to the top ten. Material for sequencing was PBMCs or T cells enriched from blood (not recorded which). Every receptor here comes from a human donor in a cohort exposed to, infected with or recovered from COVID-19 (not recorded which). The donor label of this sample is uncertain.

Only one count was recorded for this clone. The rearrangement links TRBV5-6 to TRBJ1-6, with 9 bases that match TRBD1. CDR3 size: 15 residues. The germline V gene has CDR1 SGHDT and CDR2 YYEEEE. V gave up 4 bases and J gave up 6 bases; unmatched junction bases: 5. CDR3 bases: TGTGCCAGCAGCGGACCGGACAGGGGTAATTCACCCCTCCACTTT. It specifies CASSGPDRGNSPLHF.

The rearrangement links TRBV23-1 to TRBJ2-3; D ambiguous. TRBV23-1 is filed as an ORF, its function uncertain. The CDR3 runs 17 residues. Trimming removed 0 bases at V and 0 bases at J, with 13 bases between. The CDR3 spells CASSQSPDWNSTDTQYF. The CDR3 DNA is TGCGCCAGCAGTCAATCGCCCGACTGGAATAGCACAGATACGCAGTATTTT.

CDR3 coding DNA: TGTGCCAGCAGCTTAAACACCCTAGCGGGGGGGGGCACAGATACGCAGTATTTT. Its protein is CASSLNTLAGGGTDTQYF. V is TRBV7-6 and J is TRBJ2-3; 12 positions match TRBD2. Trimming at V came to 2 bases and at J to 1 base, leaving 7 bases not matched to a gene. Germline CDR1 reads SGHVS; CDR2 reads FNYEAQ. The CDR3 sequence is 18 residues long. Using reference TRBV7-6 and TRBJ2-3 for the parts outside the CDR3, the full variable domain is GAGVSQSPRYKVTKRGQDVALRCDPISGHVSLYWYRQALGQGPEFLTYFNYEAQQDKSGLPNDRFSAERPEGSISTLTIQRTEQRDSAMYRCASSLNTLAGGGTDTQYFGPGTRLTVL.

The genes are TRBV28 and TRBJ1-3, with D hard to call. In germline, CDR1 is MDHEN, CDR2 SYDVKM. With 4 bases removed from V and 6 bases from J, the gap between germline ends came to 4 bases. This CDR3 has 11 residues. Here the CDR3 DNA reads TGTGCCAGCAGTTCAGAAAACACCATATATTTT. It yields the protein CASSSENTIYF. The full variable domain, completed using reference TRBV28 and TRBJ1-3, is DVKVTQSSRYLVKRTGEKVFLECVQDMDHENMFWYRQDPGLGLRLIYFSYDVKMKEKGDIPEGYSVSREKKERFSLILESASTNQTSMYLCASSSENTIYFGEGSWLTVV.